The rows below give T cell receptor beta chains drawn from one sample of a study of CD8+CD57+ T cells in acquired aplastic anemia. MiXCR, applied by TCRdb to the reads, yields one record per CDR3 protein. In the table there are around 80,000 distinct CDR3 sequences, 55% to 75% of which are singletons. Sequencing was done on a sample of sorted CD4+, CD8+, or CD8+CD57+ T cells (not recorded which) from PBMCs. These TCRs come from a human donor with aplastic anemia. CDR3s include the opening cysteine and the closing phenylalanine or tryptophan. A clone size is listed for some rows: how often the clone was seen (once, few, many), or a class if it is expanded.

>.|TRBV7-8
CASSVQTGPQHF
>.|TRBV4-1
CASSPLGGYEQYF
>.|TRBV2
CASQDDRGTDTQYF
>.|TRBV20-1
CSARGRGALETQYF
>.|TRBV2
CATRQGMGSNQPQHF
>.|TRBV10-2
CASSYGTEYEQYF
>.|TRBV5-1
CASSLLYWGQGRDTEAFF
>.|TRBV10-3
CAISESGQGNTEAFF
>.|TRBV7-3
CASSFNRNTEAFF
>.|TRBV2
CASSRDSGRGGYTF
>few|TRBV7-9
CASSSSFSNYGYTF
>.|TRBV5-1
CASSSNVLSTDTQYF
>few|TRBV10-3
CAISGLTSGGSSTDTQYF
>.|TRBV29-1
CSGRTGGTGEQCF
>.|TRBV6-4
CASSDRDNTEAFF
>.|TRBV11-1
CASNPMRDGGRYEQYF
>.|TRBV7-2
CASSLAGVRLHF
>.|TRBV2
CASSETGRQNTEAFF
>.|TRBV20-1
CSARDNYLGQEQYF
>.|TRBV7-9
CASSRDRVDAFF
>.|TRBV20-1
CSAFESYGYTF
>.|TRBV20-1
CSASGWGLREETQYF
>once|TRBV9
CASSVDVQQPNYGYTF
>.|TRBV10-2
CASREGGRAFFQFF
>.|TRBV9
CASSVGPDFTDTQYF
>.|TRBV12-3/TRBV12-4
CASSFVSGNLKDEQFF